Following are 2 T cell receptor beta chains from one sample sequenced in a study of PD-1 blockade in mismatch repair-deficient tumors. Time point defined: 10-day in vitro stimulation with candidate neoantigen peptide 5. These receptors have no known antigen. Sequenced by immunoSEQ multiplex PCR; TCRdb stores in-frame clones only, minus some. The sample holds some 16,000 clones; about 84% are singletons and the top ten take roughly 9.8%. The specimen was cells cultured in vitro, collected from a patient treated with pembrolizumab. These receptor sequences come from an adult with mismatch repair-deficient cancer.

The genes are TRBV19 and TRBJ2-5; 12 bases agree with TRBD2. The germline V gene encodes CDR1 LNHDA and CDR2 SQIVND (reference sequence). V shed 6 bases, J shed 5 bases, and the junction held 16 bases outside the gene matches. The CDR3 runs to 18 residues. The CDR3, as DNA: TGTGCCAGTAGCGGACAACCTTGGACTAGCGGGATGGGGGAGACCCAGTACTTC. It specifies CASSGQPWTSGMGETQYF.

J is TRBJ1-5 and V is TRBV11-3; perhaps TRBD1 as D (5 bases). Germline CDR1 SGHNT, CDR2 YENEEA. This CDR3 region has 16 residues. Trimming removed 1 base from V and 3 bases from J, with 13 bases in between. The CDR3 DNA follows: TGTGCCAGCAGCTTAGGGCACCCCAGGGCCAATCAGCCCCAGCATTTT. Translation: CASSLGHPRANQPQHF.